This TCR beta chain was sequenced for a study of T cells in Graves' hyperthyroidism and ophthalmopathy. Study context: Prior to any treatment, at the point of initial diagnosis, peripheral blood was collected.

The source material, RNA transcripts, was used to amplify TCR beta CDR3 regions. During a first-round RT-PCR of the TCR CDR3, the HTBI primer set was used. TCRdb itself ran the multiplex PCR reads through MiXCR, one entry per CDR3 protein. The sample carries roughly 400,000 distinct CDR3 sequences, 15% to 19% recorded once. Looked up from germline, CDR1 is DFQATT and CDR2 is SNEGSKA (reference sequence). J lost 9 bases, V lost 6 bases, and 10 bases had no gene match. CDR3 length equals 14 residues. General observations from the study: Ophthalmopathy was model-predicted a median roughly 6.2 months pre-onset. Blood shared most expanded thyroid clonotypes above 0.001.

This clonotype was recorded many times. No antigen is known for it. The sequenced sample consisted of blood. This receptor was obtained from a woman younger than 30 with Graves' hyperthyroidism that later progressed to Graves' ophthalmopathy. The chain is built from TRBV20-1 and TRBJ1-6, with TRBD1 matching over 8 bases. The CDR3 is CSASTTGEASPLHF. In DNA, the CDR3 is TGCAGTGCATCTACGACAGGGGAGGCTTCACCCCTCCACTTT.